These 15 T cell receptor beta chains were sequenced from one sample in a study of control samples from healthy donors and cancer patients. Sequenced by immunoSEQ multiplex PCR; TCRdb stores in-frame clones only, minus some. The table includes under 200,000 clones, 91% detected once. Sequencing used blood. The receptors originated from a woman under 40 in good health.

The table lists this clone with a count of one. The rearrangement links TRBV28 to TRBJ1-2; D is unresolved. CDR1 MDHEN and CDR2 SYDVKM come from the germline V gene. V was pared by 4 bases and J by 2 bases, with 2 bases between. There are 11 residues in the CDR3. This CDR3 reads CASSWNYGYTF. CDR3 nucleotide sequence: TGTGCCAGCAGTTGGAACTATGGCTACACCTTC.

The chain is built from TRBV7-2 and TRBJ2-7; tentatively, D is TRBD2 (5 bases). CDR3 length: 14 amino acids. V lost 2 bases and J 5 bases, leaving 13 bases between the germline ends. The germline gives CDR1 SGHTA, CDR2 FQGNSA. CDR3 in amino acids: CASSLYRGVDEQYF. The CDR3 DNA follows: TGTGCCAGCAGCTTATATCGGGGAGTGGACGAGCAGTACTTC.

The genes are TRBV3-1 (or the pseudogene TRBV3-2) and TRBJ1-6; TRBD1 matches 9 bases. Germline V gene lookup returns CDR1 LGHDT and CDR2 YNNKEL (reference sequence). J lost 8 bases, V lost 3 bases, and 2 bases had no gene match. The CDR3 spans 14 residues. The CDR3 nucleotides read TGTGCCAGCAGCCACCGGGACAGGGATTCACCCCTCCACTTT. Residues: CASSHRDRDSPLHF.

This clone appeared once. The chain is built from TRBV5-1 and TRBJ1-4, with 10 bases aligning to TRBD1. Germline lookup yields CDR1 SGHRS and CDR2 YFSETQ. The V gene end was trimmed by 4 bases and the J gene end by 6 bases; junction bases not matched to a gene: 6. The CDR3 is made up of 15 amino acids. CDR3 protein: CASSRTGTGDEKLFF. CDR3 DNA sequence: TGCGCCAGCAGCCGCACCGGGACAGGGGATGAAAAACTGTTTTTT.

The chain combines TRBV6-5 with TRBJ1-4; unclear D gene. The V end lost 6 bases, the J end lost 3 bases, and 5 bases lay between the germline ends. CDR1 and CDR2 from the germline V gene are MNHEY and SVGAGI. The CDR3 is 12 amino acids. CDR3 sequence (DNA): TGTGCCAGCAGGGCCTCTAATGAAAAACTGTTTTTT. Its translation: CASRASNEKLFF.

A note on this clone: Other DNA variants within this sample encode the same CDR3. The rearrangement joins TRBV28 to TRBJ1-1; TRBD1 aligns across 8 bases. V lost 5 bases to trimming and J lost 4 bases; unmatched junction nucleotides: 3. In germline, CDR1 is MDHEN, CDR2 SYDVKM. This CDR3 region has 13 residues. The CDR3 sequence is CASSPDRVTEAFF. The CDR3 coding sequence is TGTGCCAGCAGTCCGGACAGGGTCACTGAAGCTTTCTTT.

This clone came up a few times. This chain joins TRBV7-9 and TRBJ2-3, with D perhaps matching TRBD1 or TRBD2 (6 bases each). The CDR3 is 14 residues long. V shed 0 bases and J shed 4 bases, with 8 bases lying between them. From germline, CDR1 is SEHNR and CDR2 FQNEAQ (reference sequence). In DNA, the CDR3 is TGTGCCAGCAGCTTAGCGGGGGGCGCAGATACGCAGTATTTT. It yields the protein CASSLAGGADTQYF.

In DNA, the CDR3 is TGTGCCAGCAGTTTCCAAACTAGCGGGAGAACAGATACGCAGTATTTT. It translates to CASSFQTSGRTDTQYF. The V and J genes are TRBV7-9 and TRBJ2-3, with 11 bases that match TRBD2. J gave up 3 bases and V 6 bases, and 8 bases lay outside the gene matches. CDR1 and CDR2 (germline): SEHNR, FQNEAQ (reference sequence). The CDR3 spans 16 residues.

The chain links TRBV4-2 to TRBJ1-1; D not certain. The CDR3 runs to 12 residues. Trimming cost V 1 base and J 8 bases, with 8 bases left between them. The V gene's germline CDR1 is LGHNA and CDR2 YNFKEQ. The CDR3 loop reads CASSQAGIEAFF. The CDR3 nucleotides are TGTGCCAGCAGCCAAGCGGGTATCGAAGCTTTCTTT.

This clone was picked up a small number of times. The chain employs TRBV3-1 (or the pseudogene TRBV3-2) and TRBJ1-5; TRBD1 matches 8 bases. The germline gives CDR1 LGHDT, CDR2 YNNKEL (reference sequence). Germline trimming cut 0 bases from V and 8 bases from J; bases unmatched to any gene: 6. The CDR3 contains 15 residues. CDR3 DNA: TGTGCCAGCAGCCAAGATGGGACAGGACCTAAGCCCCAGCATTTT. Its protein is CASSQDGTGPKPQHF.

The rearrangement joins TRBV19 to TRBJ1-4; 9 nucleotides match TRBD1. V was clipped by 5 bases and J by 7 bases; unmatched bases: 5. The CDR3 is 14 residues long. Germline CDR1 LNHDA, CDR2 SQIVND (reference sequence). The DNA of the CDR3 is TGTGCCAGTAGTGGGGGACAGGGATTTGAAAAACTGTTTTTT. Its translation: CASSGGQGFEKLFF.

The CDR3 sequence: CASSSGTLSEAFF. The CDR3 region has the DNA TGTGCCAGTAGTTCCGGGACACTCTCTGAAGCTTTCTTT. The chain joins TRBV19 to TRBJ1-1, with a tentative D call TRBD1 (6 bases). Germline CDR1 LNHDA, CDR2 SQIVND (reference sequence). CDR3 length: 13 amino acids. Deletions cut 5 bases from V and 6 bases from J, with 13 bases between.

The CDR3 nucleotides read TGTGCCAGCAGCCCCGACAGGGACCGCAATCAGCCCCAGCATTTT. As protein: CASSPDRDRNQPQHF. The rearrangement joins TRBV6-5 to TRBJ1-5; 7 positions match TRBD1. J lost 2 bases, V lost 6 bases, and 7 bases had no gene match. This CDR3 comprises 15 residues. Germline V gives CDR1 MNHEY, CDR2 SVGAGI.

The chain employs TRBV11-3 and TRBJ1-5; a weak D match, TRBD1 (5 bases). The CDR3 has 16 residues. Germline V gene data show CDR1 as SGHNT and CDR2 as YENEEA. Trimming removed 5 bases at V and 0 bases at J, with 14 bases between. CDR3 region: CASSIQGHYSNQPQHF. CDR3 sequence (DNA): TGTGCCAGCAGCATTCAAGGACACTATAGCAATCAGCCCCAGCATTTT.

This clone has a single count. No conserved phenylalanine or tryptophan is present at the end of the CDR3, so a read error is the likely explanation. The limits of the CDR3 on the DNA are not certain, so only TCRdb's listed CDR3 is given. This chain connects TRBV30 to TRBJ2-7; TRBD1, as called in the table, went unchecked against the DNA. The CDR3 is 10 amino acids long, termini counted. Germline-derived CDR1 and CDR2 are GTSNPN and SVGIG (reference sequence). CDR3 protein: CAWSVPGQRL.